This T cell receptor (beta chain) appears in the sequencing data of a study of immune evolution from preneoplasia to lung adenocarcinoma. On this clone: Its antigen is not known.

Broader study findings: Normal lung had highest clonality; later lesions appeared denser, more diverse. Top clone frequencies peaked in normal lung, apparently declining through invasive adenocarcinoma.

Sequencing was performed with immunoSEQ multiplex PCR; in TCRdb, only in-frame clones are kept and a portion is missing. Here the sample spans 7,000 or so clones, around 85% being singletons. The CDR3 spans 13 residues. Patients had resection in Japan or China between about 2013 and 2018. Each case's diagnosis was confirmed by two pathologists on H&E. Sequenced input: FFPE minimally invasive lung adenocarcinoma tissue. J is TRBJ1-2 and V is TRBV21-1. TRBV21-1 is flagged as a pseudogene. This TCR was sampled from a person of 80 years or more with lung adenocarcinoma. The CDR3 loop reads CASSLTGGVGYTF. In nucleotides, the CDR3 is TGTGCCAGCAGCCTCACGGGCGGGGTTGGCTACACCTTC.